These 5 T cell receptor beta chains share one sample of origin, sequenced in a study of blood T cell repertoires in COVID-19. The data were produced by immunoSEQ multiplex PCR, yet TCRdb's version contains in-frame clones alone and is incomplete. The sample has 45,000 to 55,000 clones; approximately 86% are singletons. The specimen was peripheral blood. The receptors shown here come from a man between 65 and 79 years old with active COVID-19.

The chain recombines TRBV19 with TRBJ1-2; 10 bases map to TRBD1. There are 17 residues in the CDR3. Trimming removed 5 bases from V and 2 bases from J; junction bases left unmatched: 11. Germline CDR1 is LNHDA and CDR2 is SQIVND (reference sequence). CDR3 amino acids: CASSGRKTGGQNYGYTF. CDR3 in DNA: TGTGCCAGTAGTGGACGAAAGACAGGGGGCCAAAACTATGGCTACACCTTC.

This clone was found once. The chain is built from TRBV6-6 and TRBJ1-4; no reliable D call. The V gene lost 2 bases and the J gene lost 0 bases, with 7 bases spanning the gap. This CDR3 has 15 amino acids. The V gene's germline CDR1 is MNHNY and CDR2 SVGAGI (reference sequence). CDR3 in DNA: TGTGCCAGCAGTTACGAGGCGGCAACTAATGAAAAACTGTTTTTT. This sequence encodes CASSYEAATNEKLFF.

The chain carries TRBV5-4 and TRBJ1-4, with 7 bases matching TRBD1. The CDR3 contains 14 residues. Germline V lookup: CDR1 SGHNT, CDR2 YYREEE (reference sequence). J was trimmed by 4 bases and V by 4 bases; bases with no gene match: 4. The CDR3: CASSRGPFNEKLFF. CDR3 DNA: TGTGCCAGCAGCAGGGGGCCTTTTAATGAAAAACTGTTTTTT.

The rearrangement joins TRBV7-2 to TRBJ1-1; D might be TRBD1 (5 bases). The CDR3 extends over 14 amino acids. V shed 4 bases and J shed 4 bases, with 13 bases lying between them. The V gene's germline CDR1 is SGHTA and CDR2 FQGNSA. CDR3 in DNA: TGTGCCAGCAGCTCGCCGGACATTCGCACTGAAGCTTTCTTT. Its translation is CASSSPDIRTEAFF.

The chain combines TRBV7-3 with TRBJ1-6; possible D gene TRBD1, 6 bases. The CDR3 has 15 residues. Trimming cost V 5 bases and J 5 bases, with 13 bases left between them. Germline assignment: CDR1 SGHTA and CDR2 FQGTGA. The CDR3 DNA sequence: TGTGCCAGCAGCCTCTCCGGGACACATAATTCACCCCTCCACTTT. This sequence encodes CASSLSGTHNSPLHF.